These T cell receptor beta chains were read from a single sample in a study of blood T cell repertoires in COVID-19. Repertoires were generated with immunoSEQ multiplex PCR, while TCRdb's copy carries only in-frame clones and drops some. The data hold under 250,000 clones, with approximately 82% observed a single time. Sequencing was carried out using peripheral blood. All receptors derive from a man aged 50-60 years with active or convalescent COVID-19. Both conserved end residues are part of each CDR3. Fields, in order: D gene, clone size, CDR3 length, J gene, V gene, CDR3 protein, CDR3 DNA. A D gene is named only where the DNA matches it firmly. Clone size is given for some rows only: seen once, a few or many times, or a class if the clone is expanded.

D gene: .; clone size: .; CDR3 length: 15; J gene: TRBJ1-2; V gene: TRBV7-9; CDR3 protein: CASSSPQGGSYGYTF; CDR3 DNA: TGTGCCAGCAGCTCCCCCCAGGGAGGGAGCTATGGCTACACCTTC
D gene: TRBD2; clone size: once; CDR3 length: 18; J gene: TRBJ2-7; V gene: TRBV14; CDR3 protein: CASSQDRLAGLSSYEQYF; CDR3 DNA: TGTGCCAGCAGCCAAGATCGTTTAGCGGGCCTTAGCTCCTACGAGCAGTACTTC
D gene: TRBD2; clone size: .; CDR3 length: 15; J gene: TRBJ2-7; V gene: TRBV5-1; CDR3 protein: CASSWTSGVDSEQYF; CDR3 DNA: TGCGCCAGCAGCTGGACTAGCGGGGTAGATAGCGAGCAGTACTTC
D gene: TRBD1; clone size: once; CDR3 length: 17; J gene: TRBJ1-2; V gene: TRBV7-9; CDR3 protein: CASTPGVRQGRLGGYTF; CDR3 DNA: TGTGCCAGCACCCCGGGGGTCCGACAGGGTCGTTTGGGGGGCTACACCTTC
D gene: TRBD1; clone size: .; CDR3 length: 15; J gene: TRBJ1-2; V gene: TRBV28; CDR3 protein: CASSLLARTGYGYTF; CDR3 DNA: TGTGCCAGCAGCTTACTGGCCCGGACAGGATATGGCTACACCTTC
D gene: .; clone size: .; CDR3 length: 13; J gene: TRBJ1-2; V gene: TRBV7-2; CDR3 protein: CASSPNGGDGYTF; CDR3 DNA: TGTGCCAGCAGCCCCAATGGGGGGGATGGCTACACCTTC
D gene: TRBD2; clone size: .; CDR3 length: 14; J gene: TRBJ2-4; V gene: TRBV19; CDR3 protein: CAVRSGNAKNIQYF; CDR3 DNA: TGTGCCGTCCGTAGCGGGAATGCCAAAAACATTCAGTACTTC
D gene: .; clone size: .; CDR3 length: 14; J gene: TRBJ2-5; V gene: TRBV27; CDR3 protein: CAIRGNQDQETQYF; CDR3 DNA: TGTGCCATCCGGGGGAACCAAGACCAAGAGACCCAGTACTTC
D gene: .; clone size: .; CDR3 length: 16; J gene: TRBJ1-1; V gene: TRBV4-1; CDR3 protein: CASSLRQVWRNTEAFF; CDR3 DNA: TGCGCCAGCAGCCTAAGACAGGTATGGCGGAACACTGAAGCTTTCTTT
D gene: TRBD1; clone size: .; CDR3 length: 15; J gene: TRBJ1-6; V gene: TRBV6-2/TRBV6-3; CDR3 protein: CASSALKGANSPLHF; CDR3 DNA: TGTGCCAGCAGTGCCCTAAAGGGGGCGAATTCACCCCTCCACTTT
D gene: TRBD2; clone size: .; CDR3 length: 17; J gene: TRBJ2-2; V gene: TRBV15; CDR3 protein: CATSRGPGLAKTGELFF; CDR3 DNA: TGTGCCACCAGCAGAGGTCCGGGACTAGCGAAGACCGGGGAGCTGTTTTTT
D gene: .; clone size: .; CDR3 length: 13; J gene: TRBJ2-7; V gene: TRBV7-9; CDR3 protein: CASSSGLVYEQYF; CDR3 DNA: TGTGCCAGCAGCTCCGGACTGGTTTACGAGCAGTACTTC
D gene: TRBD1; clone size: many; CDR3 length: 18; J gene: TRBJ2-7; V gene: TRBV7-9; CDR3 protein: CASSSTAPGGQGTYEQYF; CDR3 DNA: TGTGCCAGCAGCTCGACCGCCCCAGGGGGACAGGGAACGTACGAGCAGTACTTC
D gene: TRBD2; clone size: .; CDR3 length: 15; J gene: TRBJ2-3; V gene: TRBV10-3; CDR3 protein: CAITGTSGATDTQYF; CDR3 DNA: TGTGCCATCACTGGGACTAGCGGAGCTACAGATACGCAGTATTTT
D gene: .; clone size: few; CDR3 length: 11; J gene: TRBJ1-3; V gene: TRBV5-1; CDR3 protein: CASLGGNTIYF; CDR3 DNA: TGCGCCAGCCTAGGCGGAAACACCATATATTTT
D gene: TRBD1; clone size: .; CDR3 length: 15; J gene: TRBJ2-1; V gene: TRBV23-1; CDR3 protein: CASSLTGTDNNEQFF; CDR3 DNA: TGCGCCAGCAGCCTGACAGGGACCGACAACAATGAGCAGTTCTTC
D gene: .; clone size: .; CDR3 length: 17; J gene: TRBJ1-1; V gene: TRBV28; CDR3 protein: CASSFLGVGKMNTEAFF; CDR3 DNA: TGTGCCAGCAGTTTCTTGGGCGTCGGGAAGATGAACACTGAAGCTTTCTTT
D gene: .; clone size: .; CDR3 length: 15; J gene: TRBJ1-6; V gene: TRBV5-1; CDR3 protein: CASSLAPGRNSPLHF; CDR3 DNA: TGCGCCAGCAGCTTGGCCCCAGGGAGGAATTCACCCCTCCACTTT
D gene: .; clone size: few; CDR3 length: 11; J gene: TRBJ2-1; V gene: TRBV28; CDR3 protein: CASRAEDEQFF; CDR3 DNA: TGTGCCAGCAGGGCGGAGGATGAGCAGTTCTTC
D gene: .; clone size: .; CDR3 length: 15; J gene: TRBJ1-5; V gene: TRBV18; CDR3 protein: CASSPSAGRAQPQHF; CDR3 DNA: TGTGCCAGCTCACCCAGCGCAGGGAGGGCTCAGCCCCAGCATTTT
D gene: .; clone size: .; CDR3 length: 16; J gene: TRBJ1-2; V gene: TRBV27; CDR3 protein: CASSPRGKGQGYGYTF; CDR3 DNA: TGTGCCAGCAGTCCCCGTGGGAAGGGGCAGGGCTATGGCTACACCTTC
D gene: TRBD1; clone size: .; CDR3 length: 13; J gene: TRBJ1-2; V gene: TRBV9; CDR3 protein: CASSVTGETGYTF; CDR3 DNA: TGTGCCAGCAGCGTCACAGGGGAAACGGGCTACACCTTC
D gene: .; clone size: .; CDR3 length: 17; J gene: TRBJ1-2; V gene: TRBV27; CDR3 protein: CASSLSPPPGRVYGYTF; CDR3 DNA: TGTGCCAGCAGTTTATCGCCCCCTCCGGGGAGGGTCTATGGCTACACCTTC
D gene: TRBD2; clone size: .; CDR3 length: 16; J gene: TRBJ2-1; V gene: TRBV7-6; CDR3 protein: CASSPFSSGSINEQFF; CDR3 DNA: TGTGCCAGCAGCCCCTTTTCTAGCGGGAGCATAAATGAGCAGTTCTTC
D gene: TRBD1; clone size: .; CDR3 length: 13; J gene: TRBJ1-4; V gene: TRBV15; CDR3 protein: CATLDRGGEKLFF; CDR3 DNA: TGTGCCACCCTTGACAGGGGAGGTGAAAAACTGTTTTTT
D gene: TRBD1; clone size: .; CDR3 length: 15; J gene: TRBJ2-3; V gene: TRBV24-1; CDR3 protein: CATSDRDRARDTQYF; CDR3 DNA: TGTGCCACCAGTGATAGGGACAGGGCGAGAGATACGCAGTATTTT
D gene: .; clone size: .; CDR3 length: 15; J gene: TRBJ2-1; V gene: TRBV2; CDR3 protein: CASVAGAPYYNEQFF; CDR3 DNA: TGTGCCAGCGTTGCGGGGGCCCCCTACTACAATGAGCAGTTCTTC
D gene: TRBD1; clone size: .; CDR3 length: 17; J gene: TRBJ2-5; V gene: TRBV24-1; CDR3 protein: CATSDTGTASYQETQYF; CDR3 DNA: TGTGCCACCAGTGATACCGGGACAGCTTCGTACCAAGAGACCCAGTACTTC
D gene: .; clone size: .; CDR3 length: 14; J gene: TRBJ1-2; V gene: TRBV25-1; CDR3 protein: CASARGAANYGYTF; CDR3 DNA: TGTGCCAGCGCTAGGGGTGCGGCTAACTATGGCTACACCTTC
D gene: TRBD2; clone size: .; CDR3 length: 16; J gene: TRBJ2-1; V gene: TRBV19; CDR3 protein: CASRWVLAGASNEQFF; CDR3 DNA: TGTGCCAGTAGATGGGTGCTAGCGGGAGCGAGCAATGAGCAGTTCTTC
D gene: TRBD2; clone size: .; CDR3 length: 17; J gene: TRBJ2-1; V gene: TRBV7-8; CDR3 protein: CASSLRRSSGRINEQFF; CDR3 DNA: TGTGCCAGCAGCCTGCGGCGGTCAAGCGGGAGGATTAATGAGCAGTTCTTC
D gene: TRBD1; clone size: once; CDR3 length: 13; J gene: TRBJ1-2; V gene: TRBV2; CDR3 protein: CASSVDRGYGYTF; CDR3 DNA: TGTGCCAGCAGTGTAGACAGGGGCTATGGCTACACCTTC
D gene: TRBD1; clone size: .; CDR3 length: 16; J gene: TRBJ1-2; V gene: TRBV7-2; CDR3 protein: CASSLVTGGTWGGYTF; CDR3 DNA: TGTGCCAGCAGCTTAGTAACAGGGGGCACGTGGGGTGGCTACACCTTC
D gene: TRBD1; clone size: .; CDR3 length: 17; J gene: TRBJ2-5; V gene: TRBV24-1; CDR3 protein: CATSDPPGQGIGETQYF; CDR3 DNA: TGTGCCACCAGTGACCCCCCGGGACAGGGGATCGGAGAGACCCAGTACTTC
D gene: TRBD1; clone size: .; CDR3 length: 14; J gene: TRBJ1-6; V gene: TRBV2; CDR3 protein: CASSTDRGNSPLHF; CDR3 DNA: TGTGCCAGCTCTACGGACAGGGGTAATTCACCCCTCCACTTT
D gene: TRBD2; clone size: once; CDR3 length: 18; J gene: TRBJ2-3; V gene: TRBV7-9; CDR3 protein: CASSLLPGSGRGADTQYF; CDR3 DNA: TGTGCCAGCAGCCTTCTTCCGGGCAGCGGGAGGGGCGCAGATACGCAGTATTTT
D gene: .; clone size: .; CDR3 length: 14; J gene: TRBJ1-1; V gene: TRBV6-5; CDR3 protein: CASAFARGNTEAFF; CDR3 DNA: TGTGCCAGCGCTTTTGCACGGGGGAACACTGAAGCTTTCTTT
D gene: .; clone size: .; CDR3 length: 15; J gene: TRBJ2-2; V gene: TRBV7-7; CDR3 protein: CASRLNRDEGGELFF; CDR3 DNA: TGTGCTAGCAGACTAAACAGGGATGAGGGCGGGGAGCTGTTTTTT
D gene: TRBD1; clone size: many; CDR3 length: 15; J gene: TRBJ1-2; V gene: TRBV30; CDR3 protein: CAWSVGQVTNYGYTF; CDR3 DNA: TGTGCCTGGAGTGTGGGACAGGTTACTAACTATGGCTACACCTTC
D gene: TRBD1; clone size: .; CDR3 length: 14; J gene: TRBJ2-4; V gene: TRBV5-6; CDR3 protein: CASSSGQGGNIQYF; CDR3 DNA: TGTGCCAGCAGTTCCGGACAGGGGGGGAACATTCAGTACTTC
D gene: TRBD1; clone size: .; CDR3 length: 18; J gene: TRBJ2-1; V gene: TRBV5-6; CDR3 protein: CASSHKTGGLSFYNEQFF; CDR3 DNA: TGTGCCAGCAGCCATAAGACAGGGGGCCTTTCCTTCTACAATGAGCAGTTCTTC